Here is one T cell receptor beta chain with its context. Its target antigen remains unknown. Qualities for individual bases were not recorded, and no much larger clone is one base off. The CDR3 starts with the cysteine, ends with the phenylalanine, and has 15 residues. Solely the CDR3 DNA is kept, with 45 bases framed from the first base. The germline V gene (reference sequence) gives CDR1 as DFQATT and CDR2 as SNEGSKA. Here V drops 3 bases and J drops 4 bases, and the junction holds 3 bases not matched to any gene. The protocol used for the library was 5' RACE. Sequencing relied on an Illumina HiSeq 2000. Template switching introduced a universal primer binding site; the final cDNA contained a unique molecular identifier, enabling accurate counting of TCR cDNA molecules. Specific primers in the conserved constant-segment region were used to synthesize first-strand cDNA for the TCR alpha and beta chains. To control for contamination, every cDNA library carried two barcodes: a SMART-Mk sample barcode plus Illumina barcodes. TruSeq adapter sequences along with Illumina sample barcodes were introduced in two successive PCR steps. Sequencing of the TCR alpha and beta cDNA libraries was done on the Illumina HiSeq platform using custom primers. On the authors' methods: Raw reads were processed with MiGEC to extract unique molecular identifiers, and MiXCR was used to determine CDR3 positions. Recombination models were inferred per individual with the repgenHMM and IGoR tools using an EM algorithm. Shared clonotype analysis was performed with the tcR package in R, normalizing sharing by the product of cloneset sizes. To study raw recombination free of thymic and clonal selection effects, out-of-frame nonproductive sequences were analyzed. TCRdb cleaned the public reads at Q25 with fastp, built clones with MiXCR and kept in-frame beta chains. Rows are unified per CDR3 protein, each entry keeping the most common DNA and genes. The V and J calls here are based on TCRdb, not the publication. Across this sample there are 550,000 to 700,000 distinct CDR3 sequences, with less than 25% seen only once. Over 4% of the sample lies in the top ten.

All donors were healthy Caucasians. Three pairs of female monozygotic twins, all aged roughly 18 to 29 years, made up the twin cohort. The RNA used for TCR libraries was isolated from peripheral blood mononuclear cells. The entry originates in a study of identical twins listed by TCRdb under 2016. With regard to the full study: The study deep-sequenced TCR alpha and beta repertoires from monozygotic twins, unrelated adults of various ages and cord blood to test whether fetal clonotypes persist. Replicate twin experiments were performed at different times using different library preparation protocols to rule out contamination. Findings and caveats that apply to the study as a whole: Zero-insertion analyses could be partly confounded by invariant T cells such as MAIT and iNKT, although diverse VJ usage argued against such confounding for most clonotypes. Compared with coincidental sharing between unrelated individuals, out-of-frame TCR alpha sequences shared between twins showed an excess of sequences with low generation probability. In monozygotic twins, out-of-frame TCR alpha sharing was systematically underestimated by recombination models, although the models agreed with sharing between unrelated individuals. Fewer insertions were carried by abundant cord blood beta clonotypes; a weaker similar trend was observed in young adult naive repertoires, while no such trend was observed in memory repertoires. Because the same donors could not be followed over many years, the conclusions relied on cross-sectional statistical analysis. A weaker excess of twin sharing was found in beta out-of-frame sequences because the signal-to-noise ratio was lowered by fewer shared sequences.

This same sample was also part of a study on T cells expressing NK-cell markers. Looking at the second paper: Roughly 8 donors provided sorted CD3+CD56+NKG2C+, CD3+CD56+NKG2C- and CD3+CD56-NKG2C+ T-cell subsets, whose TCR beta-chain repertoires were profiled. Among the eight sequenced donors, seven were HCMV-seropositive and one was HCMV-seronegative. In several experiments an anti-gammadeltaTCR antibody was added to restrict sorting to alphabetaTCR-expressing T cells. In a handful of donors, the dominant CD3+CD56+NKG2C+ clonotypes ranked among the top 10 CD8+ clonotypes, making up roughly 1.0-7.0% of CD8+ T cells. Those dominant clonotypes were again the most abundant among CD3+CD56-NKG2C+ cells in a handful of donors, at roughly 25-65%. Whether the expanded NKG2C-expressing T cell clones were specific for HCMV antigens was left unclear. The eight sequenced donors were randomly selected healthy volunteers, three men and five women. HCMV serostatus was determined by detecting HCMV-specific IgG in serum with a commercial ELISA kit. Bulk peripheral blood T-cell repertoires were additionally sequenced from unsorted PBMC for about 6 donors. MIGEC was used to demultiplex reads and group the reads by UMI, and MiTCR was used to assemble and quantify clonotypes. To exclude erroneous sequences, only TCR cDNA sequences supported by at least two reads were retained. The tcR package was used for downstream repertoire analysis, and clonotypes were matched across fractions by CDR3 nucleotide sequence plus V segment. Antigen specificity was annotated against VDJdb with VDJmatch, allowing one amino acid substitution in CDR3.

The sample comprised PBMCs. The sequence came from a woman in her late teens or twenties in good health. The rearrangement joined TRBV20-1 to TRBJ2-2; 12 middle bases align to TRBD2. The DNA sequence is as follows: TGCAGTGCTAGGACTAGCGGGGGACTCACCGGGGAGCTGTTTTTT. Its translation is CSARTSGGLTGELFF.